One TCR beta chain is described in this entry. The CDR3 is made up of 14 amino acids. Trimming took 5 bases from V and 8 from J, leaving 18 bases between them. Germline V CDR1 and CDR2: MDHEN, SYDVKM. Some clones are missing from TCRdb's copy, which holds only in-frame ones; the method was immunoSEQ multiplex PCR. Found here are nearly 45,000 clones, roughly 86% of them singletons; the top ten hold 13%. The sample comes from a study of PD-L1 blockade in urothelial cancer. Study at large: The researchers analyzed blood 3 weeks (second dose) and 6 weeks after treatment start. T cells numbered a median of approximately 140,000 in the blood samples.

Time point noted: peripheral blood 6 weeks after treatment start. Every patient provided from 1 to 8 samples, collected pretreatment and on-treatment. The sequence came from a man aged 60-69 years with urothelial cancer. The source was PBMCs, collected around atezolizumab (anti-PD-L1) treatment. The V call is TRBV28, the J call TRBJ1-2, with D perhaps matching TRBD1 (5 bases). The CDR3 sequence: CASSPLREGGGYTF. CDR3 sequence (DNA): TGTGCCAGCAGTCCTCTCAGGGAAGGTGGGGGCTACACCTTC.